The clone carrying this T cell receptor (beta chain) is large. Its antigen is undetermined. This was the immunoSEQ v3 assay. Sequencing depth was some 2 million read pairs for survey level, about 5-6 million for deep. Libraries were prepared by immunoSEQ multiplex PCR; TCRdb keeps only in-frame clonotypes and omits some of them. The table records 6,000 or so clones, approximately 63% of them present only once. The sample originates from a study of TIL therapy for anti-PD-1-resistant metastatic lung cancer. Study context: Median tumor mutation burden was roughly 1.5 mutations per megabase. Study outcomes and limitations: Many TIL product clones were absent from baseline tumor, suggesting clonal contraction.

The CDR3 has 14 amino acids. Trimming pared 2 bases from V and 6 bases from J, leaving 14 bases between. Germline CDR1 and CDR2: MNHEY and SMNVEV (reference sequence). Documented time point: pre-treatment sample, taken before nivolumab and TIL therapy. Most excised metastases sampled were pleural nodules or supraclavicular lymph nodes. Tumors were harvested before any PD-1/PD-L1 blockade. The gene calls are TRBV27 and TRBJ2-7; a weak D match, TRBD1 (5 bases). The sequencing used tumor tissue, collected at baseline. This TCR came from a person between 30 and 80 years old with non-small cell lung cancer. DNA for the CDR3: TGTGCCAGCAGTTTAAGGGCCAGGGAAGGCGAGCAGTACTTC. Its translation: CASSLRAREGEQYF.